The 2 T cell receptor beta chains given below trace back to one sample, sequenced in a study of blood T cells in healthy people across ages. The use of a sample-barcoded 5' primer and a J-beta primer mix characterized a second PCR of roughly 6 to 11 cycles. TCRdb re-called the 5' RACE reads through MiXCR, storing one row per CDR3 protein. The data show over 1,500,000 distinct CDR3 sequences, with 35% to 50% seen just once and more than 20% held by the top ten. Input material: blood. Every receptor here comes from a human donor in good health.

The chain links TRBV6-1 to TRBJ2-7; D perhaps matches TRBD2 (5 bases). Germline CDR1 is MNHNS and CDR2 is SASEGT. The V end lost 6 bases, the J end lost 6 bases, and 15 bases lay between the germline ends. There are 13 residues in the CDR3. The CDR3 is CASSAYGEGEQYF. The CDR3 DNA is TGTGCCAGCAGCGCTTATGGTGAGGGCGAGCAGTACTTC.

The chain combines TRBV5-1 with TRBJ1-2; TRBD1 agrees at 7 bases. Germline V gene data show CDR1 as SGHRS and CDR2 as YFSETQ. The CDR3 is 13 residues long. Trimming cost V 5 bases and J 6 bases; bases outside gene matches: 7. The CDR3 protein is CASRQGGMDGYTF. CDR3 bases: TGCGCCAGCAGGCAAGGGGGCATGGATGGCTACACCTTC.